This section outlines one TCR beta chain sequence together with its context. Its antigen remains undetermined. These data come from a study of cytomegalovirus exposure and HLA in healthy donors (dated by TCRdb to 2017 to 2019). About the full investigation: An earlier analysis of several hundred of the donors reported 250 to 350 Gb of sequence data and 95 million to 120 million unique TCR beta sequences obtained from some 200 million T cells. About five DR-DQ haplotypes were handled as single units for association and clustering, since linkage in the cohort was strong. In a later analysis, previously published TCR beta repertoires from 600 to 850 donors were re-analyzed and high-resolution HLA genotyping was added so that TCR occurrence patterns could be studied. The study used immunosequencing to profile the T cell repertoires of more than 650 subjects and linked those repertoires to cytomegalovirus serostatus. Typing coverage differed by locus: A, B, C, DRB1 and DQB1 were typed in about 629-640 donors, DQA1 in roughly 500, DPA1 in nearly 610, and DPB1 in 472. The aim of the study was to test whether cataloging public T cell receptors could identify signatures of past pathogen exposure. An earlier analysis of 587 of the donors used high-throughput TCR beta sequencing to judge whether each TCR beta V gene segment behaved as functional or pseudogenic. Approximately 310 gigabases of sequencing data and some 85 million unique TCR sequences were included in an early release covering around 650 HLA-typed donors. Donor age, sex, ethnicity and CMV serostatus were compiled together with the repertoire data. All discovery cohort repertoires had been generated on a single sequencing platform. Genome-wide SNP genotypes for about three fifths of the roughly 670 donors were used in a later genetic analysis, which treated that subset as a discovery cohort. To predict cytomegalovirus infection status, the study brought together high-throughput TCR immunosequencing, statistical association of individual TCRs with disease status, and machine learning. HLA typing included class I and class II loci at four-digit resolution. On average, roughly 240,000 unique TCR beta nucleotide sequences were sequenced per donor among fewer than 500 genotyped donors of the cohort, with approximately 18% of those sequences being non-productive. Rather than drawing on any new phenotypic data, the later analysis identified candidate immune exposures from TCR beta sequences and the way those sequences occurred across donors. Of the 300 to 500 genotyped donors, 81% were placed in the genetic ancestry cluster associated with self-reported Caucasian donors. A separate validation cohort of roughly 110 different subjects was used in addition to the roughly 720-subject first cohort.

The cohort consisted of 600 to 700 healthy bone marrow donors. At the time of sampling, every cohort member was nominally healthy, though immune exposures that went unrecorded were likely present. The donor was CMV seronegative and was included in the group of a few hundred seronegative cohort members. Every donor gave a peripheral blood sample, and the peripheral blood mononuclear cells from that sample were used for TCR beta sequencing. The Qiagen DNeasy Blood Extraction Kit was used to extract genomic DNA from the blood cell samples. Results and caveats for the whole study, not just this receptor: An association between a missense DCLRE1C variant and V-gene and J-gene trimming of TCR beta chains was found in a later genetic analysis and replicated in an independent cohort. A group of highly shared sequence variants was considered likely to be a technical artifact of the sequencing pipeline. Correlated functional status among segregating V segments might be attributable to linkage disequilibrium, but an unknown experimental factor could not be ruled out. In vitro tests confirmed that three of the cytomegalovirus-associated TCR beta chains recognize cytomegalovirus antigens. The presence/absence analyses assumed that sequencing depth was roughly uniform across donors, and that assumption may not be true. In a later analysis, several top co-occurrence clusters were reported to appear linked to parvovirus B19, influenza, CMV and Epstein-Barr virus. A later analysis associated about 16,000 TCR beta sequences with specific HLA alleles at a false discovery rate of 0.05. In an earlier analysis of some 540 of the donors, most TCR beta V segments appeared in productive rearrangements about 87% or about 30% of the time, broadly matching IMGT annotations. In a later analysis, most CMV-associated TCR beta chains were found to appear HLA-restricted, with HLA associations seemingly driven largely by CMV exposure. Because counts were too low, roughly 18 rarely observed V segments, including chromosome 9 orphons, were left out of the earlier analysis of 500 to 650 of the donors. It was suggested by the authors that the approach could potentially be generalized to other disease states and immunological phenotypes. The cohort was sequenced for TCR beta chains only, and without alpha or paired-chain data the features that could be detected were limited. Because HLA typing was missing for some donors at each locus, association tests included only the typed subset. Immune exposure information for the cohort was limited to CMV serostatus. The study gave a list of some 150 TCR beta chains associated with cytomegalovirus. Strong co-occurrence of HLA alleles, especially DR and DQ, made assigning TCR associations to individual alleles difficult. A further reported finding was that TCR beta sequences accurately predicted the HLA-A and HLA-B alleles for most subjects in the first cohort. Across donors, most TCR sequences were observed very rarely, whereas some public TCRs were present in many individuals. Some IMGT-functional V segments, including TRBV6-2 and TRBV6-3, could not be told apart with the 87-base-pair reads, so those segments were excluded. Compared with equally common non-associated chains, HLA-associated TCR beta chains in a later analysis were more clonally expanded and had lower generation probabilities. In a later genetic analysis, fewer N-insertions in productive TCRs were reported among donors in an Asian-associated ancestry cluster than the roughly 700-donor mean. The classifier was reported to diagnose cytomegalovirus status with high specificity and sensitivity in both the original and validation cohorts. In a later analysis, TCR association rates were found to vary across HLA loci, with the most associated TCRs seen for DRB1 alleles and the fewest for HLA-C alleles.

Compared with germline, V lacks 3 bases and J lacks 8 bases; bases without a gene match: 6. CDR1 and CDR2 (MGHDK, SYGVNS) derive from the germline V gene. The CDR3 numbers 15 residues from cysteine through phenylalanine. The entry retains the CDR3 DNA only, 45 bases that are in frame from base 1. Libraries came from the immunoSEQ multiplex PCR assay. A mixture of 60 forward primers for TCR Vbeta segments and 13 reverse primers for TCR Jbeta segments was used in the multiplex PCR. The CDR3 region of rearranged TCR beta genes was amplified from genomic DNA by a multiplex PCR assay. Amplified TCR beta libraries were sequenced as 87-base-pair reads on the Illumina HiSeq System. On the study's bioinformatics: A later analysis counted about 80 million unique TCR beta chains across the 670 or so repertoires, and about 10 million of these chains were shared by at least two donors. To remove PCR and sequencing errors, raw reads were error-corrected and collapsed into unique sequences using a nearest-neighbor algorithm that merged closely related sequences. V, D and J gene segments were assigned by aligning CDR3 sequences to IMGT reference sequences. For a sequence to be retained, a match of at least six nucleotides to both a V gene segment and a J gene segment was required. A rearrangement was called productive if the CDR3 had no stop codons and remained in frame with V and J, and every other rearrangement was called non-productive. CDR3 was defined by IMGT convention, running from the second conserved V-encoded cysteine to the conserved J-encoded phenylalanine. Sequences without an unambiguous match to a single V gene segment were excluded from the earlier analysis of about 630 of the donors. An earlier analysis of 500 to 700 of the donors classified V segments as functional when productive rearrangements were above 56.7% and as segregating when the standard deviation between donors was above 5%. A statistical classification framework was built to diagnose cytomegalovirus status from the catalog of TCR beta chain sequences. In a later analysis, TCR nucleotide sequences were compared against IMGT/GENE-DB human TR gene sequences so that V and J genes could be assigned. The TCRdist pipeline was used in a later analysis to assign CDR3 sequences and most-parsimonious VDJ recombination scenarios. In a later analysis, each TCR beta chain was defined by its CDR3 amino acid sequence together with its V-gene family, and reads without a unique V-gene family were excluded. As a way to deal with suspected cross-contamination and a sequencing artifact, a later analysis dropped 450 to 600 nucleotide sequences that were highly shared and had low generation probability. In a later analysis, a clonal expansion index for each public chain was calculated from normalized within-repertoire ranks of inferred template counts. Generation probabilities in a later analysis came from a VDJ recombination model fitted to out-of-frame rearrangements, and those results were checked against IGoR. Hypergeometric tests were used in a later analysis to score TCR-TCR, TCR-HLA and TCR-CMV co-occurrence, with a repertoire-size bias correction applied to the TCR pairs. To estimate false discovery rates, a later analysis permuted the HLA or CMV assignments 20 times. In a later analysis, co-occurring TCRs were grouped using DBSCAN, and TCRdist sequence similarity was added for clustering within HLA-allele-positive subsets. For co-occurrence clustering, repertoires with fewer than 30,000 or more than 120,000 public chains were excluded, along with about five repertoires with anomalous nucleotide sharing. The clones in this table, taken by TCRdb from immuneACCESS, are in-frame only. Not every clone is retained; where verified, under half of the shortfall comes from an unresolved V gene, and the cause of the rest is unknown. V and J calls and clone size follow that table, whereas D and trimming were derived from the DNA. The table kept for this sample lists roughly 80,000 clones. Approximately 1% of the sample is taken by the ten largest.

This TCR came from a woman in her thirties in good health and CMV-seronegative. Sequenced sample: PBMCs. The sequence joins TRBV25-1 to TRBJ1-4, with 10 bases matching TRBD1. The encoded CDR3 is CASSETGTGVEKLFF. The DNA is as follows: TGTGCCAGCAGTGAGACCGGGACAGGGGTCGAAAAACTGTTTTTT.